This T cell receptor (beta chain) comes out of a study of shared clonotypes between healthy human individuals. Findings of the study overall: In contrast to clonotypes shared by all four donors, non-shared clonotypes had lower generation probabilities. It was observed that about 5% of naive CD4 clonotypes were shared across several donors.

V gave up 1 base and J gave up 3 bases, with 22 bases separating them. Germline assignment: CDR1 SGHNT and CDR2 YYREEE (reference sequence). The length of the CDR3 is 18 residues. The authors ran the assay at deep level. Method: immunoSEQ multiplex PCR; TCRdb's copy keeps in-frame clones and lacks some. The data hold roughly 1,500,000 clones, with 95% to 99% observed a single time. For this clone: The antigen remains undetermined.

CD4+ cells were split into CD45RA+ naive and CD45RA-negative memory subsets. The TCR comes from a man aged 25-40 years in good health. The sequencing input was naive CD4+ T cells sorted from blood. As to subset: CD45RA+ positively selected. V and J are TRBV5-4 and TRBJ1-1; D is unresolved. The CDR3 sequence: CASSLISAGVWSDTEAFF. The CDR3 DNA reads as TGTGCCAGCAGCTTGATCAGTGCAGGCGTATGGTCAGACACTGAAGCTTTCTTT.